This TCR beta chain was obtained from a study of T cell responses to AZD1222 COVID-19 vaccine. General study points: With two AZD1222 doses given, Spike-specific TCR breadth and depth both rose. Just a handful of people given AZD1222 tested seropositive at baseline. The reported proportion of spike-specific TCRs targeting unmutated variant regions was nearly half. Regions 160-218 and 743-854 held dominance among vaccine-associated CD4 TCRs, which spanned spike.

CDR3 length equals 14 residues. V shed 3 bases and J shed 2 bases, with 12 bases lying between them. Germline lookup yields CDR1 SGHRS and CDR2 YFSETQ. Remarks on this clone: What it binds is unknown.

Produced via immunoSEQ multiplex PCR; TCRdb's table is partial and in-frame only. The table has tens of thousands of clones, about nine tenths seen once. The sequencing used peripheral blood, collected 28 days after the second AZD1222 dose. The sequence was obtained from an adult who received the AZD1222 COVID-19 vaccine. The rearrangement uses TRBV5-1 and TRBJ2-7; no clear D. This CDR3 is CASSSYPDTYEQYF. Written as DNA, the CDR3 is TGCGCCAGCAGCTCTTACCCGGATACCTACGAGCAGTACTTC.